These 30 T cell receptor beta chains share one sample of origin, sequenced in a study of T cells after yellow fever vaccination (dated by TCRdb to between 2019 and 2020). Library generation was performed with 5' RACE. These reads were obtained on an Illumina HiSeq 2500. Using fastp trimming at Q25 and MiXCR clonotype assembly, TCRdb reanalyzed the public sequencing data and kept in-frame beta chains. CDR3 protein sequences are deduplicated, and each keeps its most common genes and DNA. Here the sample has some 600,000 distinct CDR3 sequences; 9% to 15% occur a single time. The top ten constitute more than 12% of the sample. In light of the paper, this sample's treatment or condition label describes: live attenuated yellow fever vaccine strain. The sequences come from PBMCs, collected on the day of the yellow fever booster vaccination. The source is a man aged 25 to 40 who received the YFV17D yellow fever vaccine.

This clonotype was observed many times. The V call is TRBV24-1, the J call TRBJ2-2; D is uncertain. V lost 0 bases and J 0 bases, leaving 10 bases between the germline ends. Germline CDR1 and CDR2: KGHDR and SFDVKD. This CDR3 comprises 17 residues. DNA of the CDR3: TGTGCCACCAGTGATTTGGGAGCAGTCGCGAACACCGGGGAGCTGTTTTTT. This translates into CATSDLGAVANTGELFF.

In its sample, this clonotype was seen a few times. J is TRBJ2-4 and V is TRBV20-1; tentative D call: TRBD1 (5 bases). This CDR3 spans 13 amino acids. The V end lost 8 bases, the J end lost 0 bases, and 11 bases lay between the germline ends. Germline CDR1 reads DFQATT; CDR2 reads SNEGSKA (reference sequence). CDR3 sequence: CSTPGLAKNIQYF. CDR3 nucleotide sequence: TGCAGTACTCCAGGGCTAGCCAAAAACATTCAGTACTTC.

This clonotype was detected a few times. Mismatch with germline at one junction end may stem from a read error. The chain is built from TRBV12-3 or TRBV12-4 and TRBJ1-2, with 7 bases matching TRBD1. The CDR3 consists of 15 residues. The CDR3 region has the DNA TGTGCCAGCAGCTTAGGGGTACAGGGGAAGTATGGCTACACCTTC. It is translated as CASSLGVQGKYGYTF.

This clonotype was detected only a few times. The chain recombines TRBV20-1 with TRBJ2-5; TRBD2 might be the D (5 bases). Germline V gene sequence: CDR1 DFQATT, CDR2 SNEGSKA (reference sequence). The CDR3 runs to 12 residues. Trimming stripped 6 bases from V and 5 bases from J, with 13 bases between. Here the CDR3 reads CSATRTGETQYF. The CDR3 nucleotides are TGCAGTGCCACCCGGACTGGGGAGACCCAGTACTTC.

This clonotype was counted between two and nine times. The chain links TRBV19 to TRBJ1-5, with D uncertain. This CDR3 has 12 residues. Trimming cost V 6 bases and J 7 bases, with 10 bases left between them. Looked up from germline, CDR1 is LNHDA and CDR2 is SQIVND (reference sequence). The DNA of the CDR3 is TGTGCCAGTAGCCCCTCCGGGCAGCCCCAGCATTTT. Translated, it gives CASSPSGQPQHF.

This chain connects TRBV6-9 to TRBJ2-4, with 11 bases lining up with TRBD2. The CDR3 runs 19 residues. The germline V gene has CDR1 MNHGY and CDR2 SVAAGI. Unmatched junction bases numbered 11, after V lost 2 bases and J lost 2 bases. In nucleotides, the CDR3 is TGTGCCAGCAGTTATAGGGCCCTCGGGACTAGCGGCTCCAAAAACATTCAGTACTTC. This gives the protein CASSYRALGTSGSKNIQYF.

There are a few counts of this clonotype. The chain has TRBV12-3 or TRBV12-4 and TRBJ2-3; 11 nucleotides line up with TRBD2. The CDR3 totals 16 residues. Trimming cost V 1 base and J 3 bases; bases outside gene matches: 3. The CDR3 DNA reads as TGTGCCAGCAGTTTAGAACGACTAGCGGGAACAGATACGCAGTATTTT. Residues: CASSLERLAGTDTQYF.

This clonotype was seen more than once but under ten times. The chain's CDR3 is CAWTAYNEQFF. The CDR3 DNA follows: TGTGCCTGGACTGCTTACAATGAGCAGTTCTTC. The genes are TRBV30 and TRBJ2-1; D remains unclear. Trimming removed 4 bases from V and 4 bases from J, with 5 bases in between. Germline V gene lookup returns CDR1 GTSNPN and CDR2 SVGIG (reference sequence). This CDR3 region has 11 residues.

The genes are TRBV6-5 and TRBJ2-3, with D possibly matching TRBD2 (5 bases). There are 16 residues in the CDR3. CDR1 and CDR2 from the germline V gene are MNHEY and SVGAGI. Between the trimmed V and J ends, which lost 4 bases and 0 bases, there was a span of 14 bases. The CDR3 reads CASSLDGGFSTDTQYF. CDR3 bases: TGTGCCAGCAGTTTGGACGGAGGATTTAGCACAGATACGCAGTATTTT.

This clonotype was seen a few times. This chain links TRBV12-3 or TRBV12-4 with TRBJ2-7, with 11 bases identical to TRBD2. V shed 6 bases and J 9 bases; nucleotides not matched to a gene: 13. The CDR3 spans 15 residues. The CDR3 region is CASSRTSGSAARQYF. CDR3 DNA: TGTGCCAGCAGCCGAACTAGCGGGAGCGCAGCACGGCAGTACTTC.

This clonotype was detected a few times. J is TRBJ2-2 and V is TRBV7-2; 11 nucleotides match TRBD2. In germline, CDR1 is SGHTA, CDR2 FQGNSA. There are 18 residues in the CDR3. V lost 1 base and J lost 1; bases outside the gene matches: 5. In DNA form, the CDR3 reads TGTGCCAGCAGCTTAGTAGGACTAGCGGGCATGAACACCGGGGAGCTGTTTTTT. As protein: CASSLVGLAGMNTGELFF.

This clonotype appeared a few times. The chain couples TRBV18 to TRBJ2-7, with 12 bases lining up with TRBD1. This CDR3 is built from 15 residues. V gave up 3 bases and J gave up 9 bases; unmatched junction bases: 9. Germline V gene lookup returns CDR1 KGHSH and CDR2 LQKENI. The DNA for the CDR3 is TGTGCCAGCTCACCTGTTCCGGGACAGGGGGCGGCGCAGTACTTC. As protein: CASSPVPGQGAAQYF.

This rearrangement joins TRBV2 to TRBJ2-5, with D unresolved. Trimming cost V 8 bases and J 5 bases, with 12 bases left between them. Germline CDR1 and CDR2: SNHLY and FYNNEI. The CDR3 consists of 12 residues. CDR3 in DNA: TGTGCCAGCTCGGATTCGTTGGAGACCCAGTACTTC. Translation gives CASSDSLETQYF.

This clonotype was observed a handful of times. The chain has TRBV9 and TRBJ1-5; possibly TRBD1 for D (6 bases). The CDR3 sequence is 15 residues long. V gave up 4 bases and J gave up 3 bases, with 14 bases separating them. CDR1 is SGDLS, CDR2 YYNGEE, per germline. The CDR3 loop is CASSYNGGVNQPQHF. The CDR3 region has the DNA TGTGCCAGCAGCTATAATGGGGGCGTCAATCAGCCCCAGCATTTT.

This clonotype was seen a handful of times. This chain connects TRBV20-1 to TRBJ2-3; 11 positions agree with TRBD2. The CDR3 length is 21 residues. Trimming at V came to 0 bases and at J to 0 bases, leaving 17 bases not matched to a gene. Germline CDR1 is DFQATT and CDR2 is SNEGSKA (reference sequence). CDR3: CSARDFTRLAGPITSTDTQYF. DNA of the CDR3: TGCAGTGCTAGAGATTTTACGCGACTAGCGGGACCTATTACTAGCACAGATACGCAGTATTTT.

The sample holds a few counts of this clonotype. The chain carries TRBV25-1 and TRBJ2-7; D uncertain. The CDR3 has 11 residues. Germline V gene lookup returns CDR1 MGHDK and CDR2 SYGVNS. Trimming removed 4 bases at V and 5 bases at J, with 6 bases between. In DNA form, the CDR3 reads TGTGCCAGCAGTGGGCTTAACGAGCAGTACTTC. Residues: CASSGLNEQYF.

The gene calls are TRBV4-3 and TRBJ2-7; 7 nucleotides match TRBD1. The CDR3 is 15 amino acids. J was trimmed by 3 bases and V by 4 bases; bases with no gene match: 9. Germline V gives CDR1 LGHNA, CDR2 YSLEER. Here the CDR3 DNA reads TGCGCCAGCAGCCGTGGGACAGCAGGGCGCTACGAGCAGTACTTC. This translates into CASSRGTAGRYEQYF.

This chain connects TRBV5-1 to TRBJ2-2; D ambiguous. The CDR3 runs to 14 residues. Trimming removed 5 bases from V and 3 bases from J, with 11 bases in between. The germline CDR1 and CDR2 sequences are SGHRS and YFSETQ. CDR3 DNA sequence: TGCGCCAGCAGGGGTGTTATAGACACCGGGGAGCTGTTTTTT. Protein sequence: CASRGVIDTGELFF.

The chain is built from TRBV7-9 and TRBJ2-7; the D gene is possibly TRBD1 (5 bases). V lost 5 bases and J 2 bases, leaving 10 bases between the germline ends. Germline V gene sequence: CDR1 SEHNR, CDR2 FQNEAQ (reference sequence). The CDR3 is 13 residues long. The CDR3 loop reads CASSHRQTYEQYF. The CDR3 DNA is TGTGCCAGCAGCCACAGACAGACCTACGAGCAGTACTTC.

The sample holds many counts of this clonotype. The gene calls are TRBV28 and TRBJ2-5, with D perhaps matching TRBD1 (6 bases). The CDR3 has 15 amino acids. Trimming shortened V by 2 bases and J by 3 bases, and 13 bases separated the two germline ends. Looked up from germline, CDR1 is MDHEN and CDR2 is SYDVKM. CDR3 residues: CASSLQTGTKETQYF. The DNA of the CDR3 is TGTGCCAGCAGTTTACAAACCGGGACAAAAGAGACCCAGTACTTC. Based on the CDR3 plus reference TRBV28 and TRBJ2-5, the full variable domain is DVKVTQSSRYLVKRTGEKVFLECVQDMDHENMFWYRQDPGLGLRLIYFSYDVKMKEKGDIPEGYSVSREKKERFSLILESASTNQTSMYLCASSLQTGTKETQYFGPGTRLLVL.

This clonotype was seen at least ten times. The chain recombines TRBV29-1 with TRBJ2-2; 9 bases fit TRBD1. This CDR3 is built from 16 residues. Looked up from germline, CDR1 is SQVTM and CDR2 is ANQGSEA. V gave up 3 bases and J gave up 6 bases; unmatched junction bases: 11. CDR3 nucleotides: TGCAGCGTTGAGGGGCTAGAGGACAGGGGTTCCGGGGAGCTGTTTTTT. It specifies CSVEGLEDRGSGELFF.

The genes are TRBV20-1 and TRBJ2-1; tentative D call: TRBD2 (6 bases). Trimming took 7 bases from V and 7 from J, leaving 11 bases between them. CDR3 length: 11 residues. Per the germline V gene, CDR1 is DFQATT and CDR2 is SNEGSKA (reference sequence). The CDR3 nucleotides are TGCAGTGTGAGGCGGGGAAATGAGCAGTTCTTC. It encodes CSVRRGNEQFF.

This clonotype was observed a handful of times. The chain couples TRBV5-6 to TRBJ1-2; 8 nucleotides match TRBD1. The CDR3 is 14 residues long. Trimming took 4 bases from V and 6 from J; bases not matched to a gene: 8. CDR1 SGHDT and CDR2 YYEEEE come from the germline V gene. The CDR3 reads CASSETGQVHGYTF. The CDR3 nucleotides are TGTGCCAGCAGCGAAACGGGACAGGTCCATGGCTACACCTTC.

In its sample, this clonotype was seen a few times. The chain is built from TRBV20-1 and TRBJ2-1; D might be TRBD2 (7 bases). Between the trimmed V and J ends, which lost 3 bases and 7 bases, there was a span of 31 bases. The CDR3 is 19 residues long. Germline lookup yields CDR1 DFQATT and CDR2 SNEGSKA (reference sequence). CDR3 in DNA: TGCAGTGCTAGCCCCTTGGGGGGGGCACGAGGGAGGGCCGTAAATGAGCAGTTCTTC. This sequence encodes CSASPLGGARGRAVNEQFF.

This clonotype was seen at least ten times. This chain joins TRBV6-1 and TRBJ2-4, with TRBD1 as a possible D gene (6 bases). V was clipped by 7 bases and J by 2 bases, with 21 bases between them. CDR3 size: 17 residues. CDR1 MNHNS and CDR2 SASEGT come from the germline V gene. In DNA, the CDR3 is TGTGCCAGCAACCAACGGGCAGGGGACCTGTCCAAAAACATTCAGTACTTC. Protein product: CASNQRAGDLSKNIQYF.

In its sample, this clonotype was seen a few times. The V call is TRBV4-2, the J call TRBJ2-5; tentative D call: TRBD1 (5 bases). V was pared by 1 base and J by 0 bases, with 9 bases between. The CDR3 is 15 amino acids. In germline, CDR1 is LGHNA, CDR2 YNFKEQ. The CDR3 sequence: CASSQVAGNQETQYF. In nucleotides, the CDR3 is TGTGCCAGCAGCCAAGTCGCAGGGAACCAAGAGACCCAGTACTTC.

This clonotype was detected a few times. The chain links TRBV29-1 to TRBJ2-7; weak D call: TRBD2 (7 bases). The V end lost 1 base, the J end lost 0 bases, and 19 bases lay between the germline ends. The CDR3 contains 17 residues. Germline assignment: CDR1 SQVTM and CDR2 ANQGSEA. The CDR3 DNA follows: TGCAGCGTTGAAGCACCTGGGGGGGGGCCGTACTCCTACGAGCAGTACTTC. It yields the protein CSVEAPGGGPYSYEQYF.

Only a few counts were recorded for this clonotype. The gene calls are TRBV4-3 and TRBJ2-5; perhaps TRBD2 as D (6 bases). The CDR3 sequence is 14 residues long. Deletions cut 1 base from V and 5 bases from J, with 11 bases between. Germline V CDR1 and CDR2: LGHNA, YSLEER. The CDR3 reads CASSQGVGRETQYF. In DNA form, the CDR3 reads TGCGCCAGCAGCCAAGGGGTAGGGAGGGAGACCCAGTACTTC.

There are a few counts of this clonotype. The chain is built from TRBV4-2 and TRBJ2-5, with TRBD1 identical over 8 bases. The CDR3 sequence is 16 residues long. After removal of 1 base from V and 1 base from J, the junction contained 5 bases not matched to a gene. Per germline, CDR1 LGHNA and CDR2 YNFKEQ. CDR3 nucleotide sequence: TGTGCCAGCAGCCAAGGTCTGGACAGGGCCCAAGAGACCCAGTACTTC. Amino acids: CASSQGLDRAQETQYF.

The table lists this clonotype with a few counts. The chain is built from TRBV2 and TRBJ1-6; D may be TRBD1 (6 bases). The CDR3 totals 15 residues. V was cut by 4 bases and J by 5 bases, with 12 bases left in between. Germline values: CDR1 SNHLY, CDR2 FYNNEI. Written as DNA, the CDR3 is TGTGCCAGCAGTGCCGGGGCAGGGGATAATTCACCCCTCCACTTT. Residues: CASSAGAGDNSPLHF.